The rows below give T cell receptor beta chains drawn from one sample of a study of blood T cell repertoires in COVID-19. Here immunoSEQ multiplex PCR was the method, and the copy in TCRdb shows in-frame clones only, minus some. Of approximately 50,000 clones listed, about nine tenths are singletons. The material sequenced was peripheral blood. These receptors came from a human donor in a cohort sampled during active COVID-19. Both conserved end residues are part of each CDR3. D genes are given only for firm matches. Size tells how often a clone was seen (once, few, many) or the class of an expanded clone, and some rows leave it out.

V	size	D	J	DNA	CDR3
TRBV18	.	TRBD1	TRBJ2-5	TGTGCCAGCTCACCACGACAGGGGGCCAAGGAGACCCAGTACTTC	CASSPRQGAKETQYF
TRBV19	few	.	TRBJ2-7	TGTGCCAGTAGTATAGATACAGGGCAGTACTTC	CASSIDTGQYF
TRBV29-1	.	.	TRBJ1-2	TGCAGCGTTGAAGATCCCAGGAGGGGCTACACCTTC	CSVEDPRRGYTF
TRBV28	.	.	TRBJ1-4	TGTGCCAGCAGTCCGGCCCCCCCGGAGGATGAAAAACTGTTTTTT	CASSPAPPEDEKLFF
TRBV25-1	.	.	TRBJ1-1	TGTGCCAGCAGTGAATCCGTGGAGCAAACGGTGAACACTGAAGCTTTCTTT	CASSESVEQTVNTEAFF
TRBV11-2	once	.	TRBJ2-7	TGTGCCAGCAGCCGTTTCCAGGGACTCGGAACCTACGAGCAGTACTTC	CASSRFQGLGTYEQYF
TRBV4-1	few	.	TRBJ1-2	TGCGCCAGCAGCCACCAGGGGTCTAACTATGGCTACACCTTC	CASSHQGSNYGYTF
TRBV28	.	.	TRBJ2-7	TGTGCCAGCCGTGTCCATGGGGGGTCAAATTACGAGCAGTACTTC	CASRVHGGSNYEQYF
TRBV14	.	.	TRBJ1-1	TGTGCCAGCAGCCCCAGGGCCTATCGGGTTCGCACTGAAGCTTTCTTT	CASSPRAYRVRTEAFF
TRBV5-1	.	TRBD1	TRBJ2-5	TGCGCCAGCAGCCGGGGACAGGGGTTGAAAGAGACCCAGTACTTC	CASSRGQGLKETQYF
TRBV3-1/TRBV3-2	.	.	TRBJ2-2	TGTGCCAGCAGCCAAGGAACGGTGATCACCGGGGAGCTGTTTTTT	CASSQGTVITGELFF
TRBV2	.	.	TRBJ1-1	TGTGCCAGCAGTCAAAGGACAGCAGTGAACACTGAAGCTTTCTTT	CASSQRTAVNTEAFF
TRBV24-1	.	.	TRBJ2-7	TGTGCCACCAGTGGGGGCGCACCCACCTACGAGCAGTACTTC	CATSGGAPTYEQYF
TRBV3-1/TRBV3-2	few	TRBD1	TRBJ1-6	TGTGCCAGCAGGGACAGGCCTTCTGATTCACCCCTCCACTTT	CASRDRPSDSPLHF
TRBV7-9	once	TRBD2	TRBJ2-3	TGTGCCAGCAGGGGACTAGCGGGAGGGCCATATACGCAGTATTTT	CASRGLAGGPYTQYF
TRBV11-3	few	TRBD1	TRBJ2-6	TGTGCCAGCAGCTTGAGGGGGCCTGGGGCCAACGTCCTGACTTTC	CASSLRGPGANVLTF
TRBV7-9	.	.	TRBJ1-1	TGTGCCAGCAGCTTAGGGCCGACGGGTAACACTGAAGCTTTCTTT	CASSLGPTGNTEAFF
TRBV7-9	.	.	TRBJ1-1	TGTGCCAGCAGCTCAGGGAGGACACGGAACACTGAAGCTTTCTTT	CASSSGRTRNTEAFF
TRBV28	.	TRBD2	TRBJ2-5	TGTGCCAGCAGTTTTAGCGGGGGACAAGAGACCCAGTACTTC	CASSFSGGQETQYF
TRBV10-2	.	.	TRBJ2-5	TGCGCCAGCAGTGAAGGGGGTATAGGACGTAAGACCCAGTACTTC	CASSEGGIGRKTQYF
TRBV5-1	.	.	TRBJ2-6	TGCGCCAGCAGCTTTATGGGCAGCTCTGGGGCCAACGTCCTGACTTTC	CASSFMGSSGANVLTF
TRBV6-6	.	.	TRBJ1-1	TGTGCCAGCAGTTCCCCGCCCTCGGACACTGAAGCTTTCTTT	CASSSPPSDTEAFF
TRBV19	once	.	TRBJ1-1	TGTGCCAGTAGTTCACAGACGAACACTGAAGCTTTCTTT	CASSSQTNTEAFF
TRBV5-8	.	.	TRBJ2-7	TGTGCCAGCATCATGTACGGGTTTAGCTACGAGCAGTACTTC	CASIMYGFSYEQYF
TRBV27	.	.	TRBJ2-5	TGTGCCAGCAACCCCCTGGGTGCAGGCCAAGAGACCCAGTACTTC	CASNPLGAGQETQYF
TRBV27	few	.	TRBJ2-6	TGTGCCAGCAGTACCGGGACTGGAATATTCTCTGGGGCCAACGTCCTGACTTTC	CASSTGTGIFSGANVLTF
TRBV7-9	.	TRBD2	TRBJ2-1	TGTGCCAGCAGACAAAACCTAGCGGGAGGAGATGAGCAGTTCTTC	CASRQNLAGGDEQFF
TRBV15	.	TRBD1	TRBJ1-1	TGTGCCACCAGCATAGCAGGGGGAGAAGCTTTCTTT	CATSIAGGEAFF
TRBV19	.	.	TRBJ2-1	TGTGCCAGTAGTATAGAGGGGACAGAGCAGTTCTTC	CASSIEGTEQFF
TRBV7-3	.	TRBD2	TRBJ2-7	TGTGCCAGCAGCTTAACGAAGGCTAGCGGGAGGAGGCGGTCCGAGCAGTACTTC	CASSLTKASGRRRSEQYF
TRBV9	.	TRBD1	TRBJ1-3	TGTGCCAGCAGCCAAGGACAGGGGGCTGTTGGAAACACCATATATTTT	CASSQGQGAVGNTIYF
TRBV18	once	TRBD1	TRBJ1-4	TGTGCCAGCTCAGCTTCGACAGGGGGCATTGAAAAACTGTTTTTT	CASSASTGGIEKLFF
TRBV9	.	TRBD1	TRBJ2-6	TGTGCCAGCAGCGTACCATCGACAGGGGAAGGCGGGGCCAACGTCCTGACTTTC	CASSVPSTGEGGANVLTF
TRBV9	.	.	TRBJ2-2	TGTGCCAGCAGGGCCGGACATACGAACACCGGGGAGCTGTTTTTT	CASRAGHTNTGELFF
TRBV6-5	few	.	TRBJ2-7	TGTGCCAGCAGTTACGGGGAGGGGGGACCGTCGGACTTC	CASSYGEGGPSDF
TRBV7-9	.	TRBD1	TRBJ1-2	TGTGCCAGCAGCCAAGGCAGGGACAGGGCCCTCTATGGCTACACCTTC	CASSQGRDRALYGYTF
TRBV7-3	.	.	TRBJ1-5	TGTGCCAGCAGGGGACCGGGACATCGAGCATGGCCCCAGCATTTT	CASRGPGHRAWPQHF
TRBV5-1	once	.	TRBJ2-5	TGCGCCAGCAGCTTGGCCGTGTCTATCCTCCAAGAGACCCAGTACTTC	CASSLAVSILQETQYF
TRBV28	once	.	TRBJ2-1	TGTGCCAGCAGCTCACTGTACAATGAGCAGTTCTTC	CASSSLYNEQFF
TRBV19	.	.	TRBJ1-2	TGTGCCAGTACTCAGACAGGCACCCATACCTTCTATGGCTACACCTTC	CASTQTGTHTFYGYTF
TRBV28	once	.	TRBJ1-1	TGTGCCAGCAATGATCCAGGGGCCACTGAAGCTTTCTTT	CASNDPGATEAFF
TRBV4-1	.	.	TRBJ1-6	TGCGCCAGCAGCCTCCTGAAGCTTAGCTCCTATAATTCACCCCTCCACTTT	CASSLLKLSSYNSPLHF
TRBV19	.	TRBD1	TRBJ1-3	TGTGCCAGTAGTATAGTACAGGGGCCAAACACCATATATTTT	CASSIVQGPNTIYF
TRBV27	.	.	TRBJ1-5	TGTGCCAGCAGTCCCCAGGGAAAGTCTCAGCCCCAGCATTTT	CASSPQGKSQPQHF
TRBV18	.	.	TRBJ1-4	TGTGCCAGCTCAAATACAGGGCGGACTAATGAAAAACTGTTTTTT	CASSNTGRTNEKLFF
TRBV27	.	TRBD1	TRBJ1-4	TGTGCCAGCAGTTTAAAGCCCTTTCCCGGGACAGGTTCCTTGGCAACTAATGAAAAACTGTTTTTT	CASSLKPFPGTGSLATNEKLFF
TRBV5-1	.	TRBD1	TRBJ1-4	TGCGCCAGCAGAACCGGGACAGGGGATGAAAAACTGTTTTTT	CASRTGTGDEKLFF
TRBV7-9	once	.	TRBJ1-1	TGTGCCAGCAGCTCGATGTCAGGGGACACTGAAGCTTTCTTT	CASSSMSGDTEAFF
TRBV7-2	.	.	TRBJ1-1	TGTGCCAGCAGCTATGGTCCCTCCAGGAACACTGAAGCTTTCTTT	CASSYGPSRNTEAFF
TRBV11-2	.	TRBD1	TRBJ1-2	TGTGCCAGCAGCCCCTTGGGGACAGGGGGCAACTATGGCTACACCTTC	CASSPLGTGGNYGYTF
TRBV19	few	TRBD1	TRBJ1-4	TGTGCCAGTAGTCTTTCACAGGGGGCAAGGGAAAAACTGTTTTTT	CASSLSQGAREKLFF
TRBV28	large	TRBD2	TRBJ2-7	TGTGCCAGCAGTTTGACTAGCGGGAGGGCCCAGCAGTACTTC	CASSLTSGRAQQYF